A selection of T cell receptor beta chains follows, all from one sample in a study of Graves' ophthalmopathy and Graves' hyperthyroidism. Each CDR3 protein gets one entry after TCRdb re-called the multiplex PCR reads with MiXCR. The table lists approximately 640,000 distinct CDR3 sequences, just over 40% of them singletons, with over 2.5% in the top ten. The sample comprised peripheral blood. The receptors originated from an adult man with Graves' ophthalmopathy. Each CDR3 is given without its conserved first and last residue. Only part of the rows carry a size: once, few, many, or a class if the clone is expanded.

j_call,v_call,clone_size,cdr3_aa
TRBJ2-7,TRBV5-5,once,ASSLAATSGAAYGQY
.,TRBV7-8,.,ASSLVVGPTSAYNEQF
TRBJ1-1,TRBV25-1,.,AGTNTEAF
TRBJ1-6,TRBV6-5,many,ASSYMRESPLH
TRBJ2-2,TRBV5-1,few,ASSGGYDGTGELF
TRBJ1-3,TRBV7-2,many,ASSPGQLTSGNTIY
TRBJ2-7,TRBV5-1,once,ASKGVPAEQY
TRBJ2-7,TRBV6-6,.,ASSYAGDSPYEQY
TRBJ2-7,TRBV25-1,.,ASRTFGSTTYEQY
TRBJ1-6,TRBV9,many,ASSVEAAGDSPLH
TRBJ1-4,TRBV19,.,ASSIPLRTRTNEKLF
TRBJ1-4,TRBV25-1,.,ASSRGQGGESEKLF
TRBJ2-7,TRBV29-1,.,SLAGRLYEQY
TRBJ2-7,TRBV4-2,.,ASSPDTGSSYEQY
TRBJ2-7,TRBV7-2,many,ASSFLYYEQY
TRBJ1-4,TRBV2,.,ASSFTGDWGEKLF
TRBJ1-5,TRBV15,.,ATSRDEGSEPQH
TRBJ1-5,TRBV20-1,.,SARGGQNNQPQH
TRBJ1-2,TRBV20-1,few,SARDRTGGQLGYGYT
TRBJ1-2,TRBV19,.,GSSMGLRGYT
TRBJ2-2,TRBV7-3,many,ASSYASSGGELF
TRBJ1-5,TRBV6-5,many,ASSYGTGVGQPQH
TRBJ1-3,TRBV7-8,many,ASNNQGNTIY
TRBJ1-1,TRBV7-3,many,ASSLTPGQEAF
TRBJ2-1,TRBV7-8,.,ASSTRVLGNEQF
TRBJ1-5,TRBV19,many,ASTLALRGVGPQH
TRBJ1-1,TRBV6-6,.,ASSYPTGDVEAF
TRBJ2-5,TRBV4-1,few,ASSQLGTQY
TRBJ2-7,TRBV2,many,ASMAGASHEQY
TRBJ1-5,TRBV7-7,many,ASSLRRSNQPQH
TRBJ2-3,TRBV24-1,few,ATSDWTSGITDTQY